A single sample is the source of the 29 T cell receptor beta chains below, sequenced in a study of synovial regulatory T cells in juvenile arthritis. Profiled with immunoSEQ multiplex PCR; TCRdb holds only in-frame clones, not every one. This sample's table has approximately 9,600 clones. Sample: Treg cells from blood. As for subset: remaining (HLA-DR-negative) circulating blood Treg cells. Receptors were obtained from a donor under 30 with juvenile idiopathic arthritis.

The chain carries TRBV5-5 and TRBJ1-1; TCRdb names TRBD1, which stays unverified in the absence of DNA. This CDR3 is built from 14 residues. DNA was not recorded. CDR1 and CDR2 from the germline V gene are SGHKS and YYEKEE (reference sequence). CDR3 amino acids: CASSGGQGFAEAFF.

CDR3 sequence: CASSFSPSGSTKDTQYF. The V call is TRBV28, the J call TRBJ2-3; as DNA is missing, the TRBD2 call by TCRdb cannot be tested. The germline V gene encodes CDR1 MDHEN and CDR2 SYDVKM. The CDR3 consists of 17 residues. No DNA is recorded.

This chain joins TRBV7-2 and TRBJ1-2. CDR3 length: 13 amino acids. No coding sequence is recorded. Germline lookup yields CDR1 SGHTA and CDR2 FQGNSA. CDR3 region: CASSLVIGEGYTF.

This chain links TRBV4-1 with TRBJ2-7; TCRdb names TRBD1, which stays unverified in the absence of DNA. The CDR3 runs 17 residues. No DNA appears here. CDR1 and CDR2 (germline): MGHRA, YSYEKL. CDR3 sequence reads: CASSQRPTQYREGEQYF.

The genes are TRBV19 and TRBJ1-5; as DNA is missing, the TRBD1 call by TCRdb cannot be tested. CDR3 size: 14 residues. DNA is not on record. Germline CDR1 is LNHDA and CDR2 is SQIVND (reference sequence). The CDR3 spells CASSMGVGNQPQHF.

The chain links TRBV10-1 to TRBJ2-7; TCRdb gives TRBD1 as the D gene, but with no DNA this cannot be confirmed. The germline V gene encodes CDR1 WNHNN and CDR2 SYGVQD (reference sequence). The CDR3 has 14 residues. The nucleotide record is missing. CDR3 sequence: CASSGDRVPYEQYF.

The chain carries TRBV7-2 and TRBJ2-3; no DNA is available, so the TRBD2 call from TCRdb remains unchecked. Germline V gene sequence: CDR1 SGHTA, CDR2 FQGNSA. The CDR3 runs 14 residues. The record lacks a DNA sequence. The CDR3 reads CASTPSRGGDTQYF.

This clone is deemed medium-sized (0.01 to 0.1%) by its frequency. V and J are TRBV19 and TRBJ1-1. This CDR3 has 13 amino acids. No nucleotide data were recorded. Germline V gene sequence: CDR1 LNHDA, CDR2 SQIVND (reference sequence). CDR3 residues: CASSLTVNTEAFF. Full variable domain (remainder filled in from reference TRBV19 and TRBJ1-1): DGGITQSPKYLFRKEGQNVTLSCEQNLNHDAMYWYRQDPGQGLRLIYYSQIVNDFQKGDIAEGYSVSREKKESFPLTVTSAQKNPTAFYLCASSLTVNTEAFFGQGTRLTVV.

The chain has TRBV11-2 and TRBJ1-3. Germline CDR1 and CDR2: SGHAT and FQNNGV. This CDR3 contains 17 residues. There is no recorded DNA. CDR3 residues: CASRPPLWGAAGNTIYF.

V usage is TRBV7-8 and J usage is TRBJ2-7. Germline assignment: CDR1 SGHVS and CDR2 FQNEAQ. CDR3 size: 12 residues. The DNA is unrecorded. CDR3 protein: CASSPATGTVYF. The full variable domain, in which reference TRBV7-8 and TRBJ2-7 provide the parts outside the CDR3, is GAGVSQSPRYKVAKRGQDVALRCDPISGHVSLFWYQQALGQGPEFLTYFQNEAQLDKSGLPSDRFFAERPEGSVSTLKIQRTQQEDSAVYLCASSPATGTVYFGPGTRLTVT.

This CDR3 is CASSRTEQLSPLHF. This chain links TRBV18 with TRBJ1-6; absent DNA, TCRdb's TRBD1 call cannot be checked. The CDR3 runs to 14 residues. DNA is not on record. Germline V gene sequence: CDR1 KGHSH, CDR2 LQKENI.

This chain connects TRBV18 to TRBJ1-1; the D call of TRBD1 rests on TCRdb alone, since no DNA is present to check it. The germline V gene encodes CDR1 KGHSH and CDR2 LQKENI. This CDR3 comprises 14 residues. A DNA sequence was not provided. Here the CDR3 reads CASSQTGRGTEAFF.

The chain has TRBV14 and TRBJ1-5; TCRdb names TRBD1, which stays unverified in the absence of DNA. Per the germline V gene, CDR1 is SGHDN and CDR2 is FVKESK. The CDR3 covers 13 residues. No DNA was logged. CDR3 in amino acids: CASSRDRGQPQHF.

This chain links TRBV5-1 with TRBJ1-1; with no DNA, the TCRdb D assignment of TRBD1 cannot be verified. This CDR3 is 17 amino acids long. The DNA is not on file. Germline V gene sequence: CDR1 SGHRS, CDR2 YFSETQ. The CDR3 sequence: CASSPRPGQGLDTEAFF.

J is TRBJ2-5 and V is TRBV30; TCRdb's D call of TRBD2 is untestable without DNA. CDR3 length: 15 residues. This entry has no DNA. The germline gives CDR1 GTSNPN, CDR2 SVGIG (reference sequence). The CDR3 spells CAWSDYSGGGETQYF.

The V and J genes are TRBV28 and TRBJ1-1. In germline, CDR1 is MDHEN, CDR2 SYDVKM. CDR3 size: 15 residues. The DNA is not on file. This chain's CDR3 is CASSLARGANTEAFF.

The chain couples TRBV10-3 to TRBJ1-1; TCRdb's D gene call, TRBD1, goes unchecked for lack of DNA. Per the germline V gene, CDR1 is ENHRY and CDR2 is SYGVKD. The CDR3 length is 15 residues. No DNA sequence is on record. CDR3 sequence reads: CAISGITGEKTEAFF.

The chain carries TRBV14 and TRBJ2-5; TCRdb returns TRBD2, unconfirmable since there is no DNA. The CDR3 has 20 residues. No DNA accompanies this entry. Germline V lookup: CDR1 SGHDN, CDR2 FVKESK. CDR3 sequence reads: CASSQDGLAGVFSHQETQYF.

The chain has TRBV19 and TRBJ2-7; the TCRdb D gene call, TRBD2, has no DNA to confirm it. From germline, CDR1 is LNHDA and CDR2 SQIVND (reference sequence). This CDR3 is built from 16 residues. No DNA appears here. CDR3 sequence reads: CASTTQGRGGRYEQYF.

The genes are TRBV30 and TRBJ1-2; absent DNA, TCRdb's TRBD1 call cannot be checked. The germline CDR1 and CDR2 sequences are GTSNPN and SVGIG (reference sequence). This CDR3 has 13 amino acids. Only the protein sequence is given. CDR3 sequence reads: CAWDQGYDYGYTF.

The CDR3 loop is CASSPDGRYEQYF. The rearrangement joins TRBV7-2 to TRBJ2-7. Per the germline V gene, CDR1 is SGHTA and CDR2 is FQGNSA. The CDR3 has 13 residues. The DNA is not on file. Filled out from reference TRBV7-2 and TRBJ2-7, the complete variable domain reads GAGVSQSPSNKVTEKGKDVELRCDPISGHTALYWYRQSLGQGLEFLIYFQGNSAPDKSGLPSDRFSAERTGGSVSTLTIQRTQQEDSAVYLCASSPDGRYEQYFGPGTRLTVT.

V is TRBV28 and J is TRBJ2-2; checking the TCRdb D call of TRBD1 is not possible without DNA. CDR3 size: 15 residues. The DNA sequence is not available. The germline gives CDR1 MDHEN, CDR2 SYDVKM. CDR3 region: CASSFLSRGTGELFF.

The chain has TRBV19 and TRBJ2-2; TCRdb designates TRBD1, a call that cannot be tested without DNA. CDR1 and CDR2 (germline): LNHDA, SQIVND (reference sequence). CDR3 length: 16 residues. No DNA is recorded. The CDR3 sequence is CASSPNQGSSTGELFF.

CDR3 residues: CASSWEGNEKLFF. The genes are TRBV7-9 and TRBJ1-4. In germline, CDR1 is SEHNR, CDR2 FQNEAQ (reference sequence). The CDR3 length is 13 residues. Only the protein is on record.

The chain combines TRBV5-1 with TRBJ1-2; TCRdb selects TRBD1, and the lack of DNA leaves this call unchecked. Germline assignment: CDR1 SGHRS and CDR2 YFSETQ. The CDR3 sequence is 14 residues long. The DNA sequence is not available. This CDR3 is CASSLGGLLYGYTF.

The chain uses TRBV7-9 and TRBJ1-4; lacking DNA, the TRBD1 call made by TCRdb goes unchecked. Germline V gene sequence: CDR1 SEHNR, CDR2 FQNEAQ (reference sequence). CDR3 length equals 14 residues. No DNA is given. This CDR3 is CASSFGQVDEKLFF.

The rearrangement links TRBV14 to TRBJ2-2. Germline V gene data show CDR1 as SGHDN and CDR2 as FVKESK. There are 14 residues in the CDR3. No DNA appears here. This chain's CDR3 is CASSHRTNTGELFF.

The chain links TRBV28 to TRBJ2-7; TCRdb lists TRBD2, though no DNA is available to test this call. This CDR3 region has 14 residues. No nucleotide data were recorded. Germline V gives CDR1 MDHEN, CDR2 SYDVKM. CDR3 region: CASSPSGSSYEQYF.

The chain is built from TRBV19 and TRBJ2-2; lacking DNA, the TRBD1 call made by TCRdb goes unchecked. CDR3 length: 13 amino acids. No coding sequence is recorded. Per germline, CDR1 LNHDA and CDR2 SQIVND (reference sequence). The CDR3 loop is CASSMPGTGELFF.